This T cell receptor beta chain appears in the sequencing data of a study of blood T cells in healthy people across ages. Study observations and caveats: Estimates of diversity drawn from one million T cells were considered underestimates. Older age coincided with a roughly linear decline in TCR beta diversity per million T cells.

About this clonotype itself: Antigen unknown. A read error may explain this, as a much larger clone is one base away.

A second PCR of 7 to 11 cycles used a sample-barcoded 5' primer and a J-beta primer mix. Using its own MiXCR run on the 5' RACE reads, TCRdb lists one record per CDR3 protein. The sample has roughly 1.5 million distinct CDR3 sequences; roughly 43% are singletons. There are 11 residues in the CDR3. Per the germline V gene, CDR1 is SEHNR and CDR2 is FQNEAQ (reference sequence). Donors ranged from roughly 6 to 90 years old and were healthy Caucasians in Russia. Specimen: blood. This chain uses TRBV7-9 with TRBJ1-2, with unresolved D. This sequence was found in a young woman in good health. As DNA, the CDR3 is TGTTCCAGCAGCTTAAATGGTGGCTACACCTTC. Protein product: CSSSLNGGYTF.